This passage covers 5 T cell receptor beta chains from one sample sequenced in a study of cytomegalovirus exposure and HLA in healthy donors. TCRdb keeps only in-frame clones here, not all; method: immunoSEQ multiplex PCR. The sample comprises fewer than 250,000 clones, roughly 84% of which are singletons, and about 14% rests with the top ten. The sequencing input was PBMCs. The receptors were gathered from a woman aged 25 to 45 in good health and CMV-seropositive.

The chain links TRBV5-1 to TRBJ2-1; 15 nucleotides align to TRBD2. The CDR3 loop spans 19 amino acids. Trimming took 2 bases from V and 0 from J; bases not matched to a gene: 6. Germline-derived CDR1 and CDR2 are SGHRS and YFSETQ. The CDR3: CASSLTGTSGRSSYNEQFF. CDR3 DNA sequence: TGCGCCAGCAGCTTAACCGGGACTAGCGGGAGGAGCTCCTACAATGAGCAGTTCTTC.

This chain connects TRBV5-1 to TRBJ2-7; D is unclear. The CDR3 contains 11 residues. The germline V gene encodes CDR1 SGHRS and CDR2 YFSETQ. V dropped 3 bases and J dropped 4 bases, with 5 bases sitting between them. CDR3 in DNA: TGCGCCAGCAGCTCGATGTACGAGCAGTACTTC. Translated, it gives CASSSMYEQYF.

The chain is built from TRBV14 and TRBJ2-7; TRBD1 aligns across 9 bases. Per the germline V gene, CDR1 is SGHDN and CDR2 is FVKESK. This CDR3 has 13 residues. Unmatched junction bases numbered 5, after V lost 4 bases and J lost 7 bases. The CDR3 spells CASSRDREGEQYF. In nucleotides, the CDR3 is TGTGCCAGCAGCCGGGACAGGGAGGGAGAGCAGTACTTC.

The chain links TRBV27 to TRBJ1-1; 7 bases are shared with TRBD1. This CDR3 contains 14 residues. Germline V CDR1 and CDR2: MNHEY, SMNVEV (reference sequence). Unmatched junction bases numbered 5, after V lost 2 bases and J lost 5 bases. The CDR3, as DNA: TGTGCCAGCAGTTTAGGGCAGGGGGAAACTGAAGCTTTCTTT. Translated: CASSLGQGETEAFF.

This rearrangement joins TRBV6-5 to TRBJ2-5; a possible D gene is TRBD2 (5 bases). The closer fit of TRBJ2-7 to the DNA end suggests the J call may be wrong. The CDR3 contains 15 residues. Germline V lookup: CDR1 MNHEY, CDR2 SVGAGI. Written as DNA, the CDR3 is TGTGCCAGCAGTTACGACGGGGATTCCAGGTACGAGCAGTACTTC. This gives the protein CASSYDGDSRYEQYF.